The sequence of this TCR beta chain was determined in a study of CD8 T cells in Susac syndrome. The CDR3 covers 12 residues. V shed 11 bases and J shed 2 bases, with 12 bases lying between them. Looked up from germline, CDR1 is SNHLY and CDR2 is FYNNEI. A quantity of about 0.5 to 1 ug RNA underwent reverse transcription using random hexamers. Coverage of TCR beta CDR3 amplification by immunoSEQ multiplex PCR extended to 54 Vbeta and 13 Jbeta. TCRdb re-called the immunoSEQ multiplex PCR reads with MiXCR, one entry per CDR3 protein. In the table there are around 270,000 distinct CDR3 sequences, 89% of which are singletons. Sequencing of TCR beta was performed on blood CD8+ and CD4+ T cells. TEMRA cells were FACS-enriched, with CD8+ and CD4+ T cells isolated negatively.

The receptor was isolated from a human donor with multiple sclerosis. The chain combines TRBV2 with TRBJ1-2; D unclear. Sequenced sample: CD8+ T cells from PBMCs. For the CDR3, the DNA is TGTGCCCCAAGGATAGGGAACTATGGCTACACCTTC. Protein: CAPRIGNYGYTF.